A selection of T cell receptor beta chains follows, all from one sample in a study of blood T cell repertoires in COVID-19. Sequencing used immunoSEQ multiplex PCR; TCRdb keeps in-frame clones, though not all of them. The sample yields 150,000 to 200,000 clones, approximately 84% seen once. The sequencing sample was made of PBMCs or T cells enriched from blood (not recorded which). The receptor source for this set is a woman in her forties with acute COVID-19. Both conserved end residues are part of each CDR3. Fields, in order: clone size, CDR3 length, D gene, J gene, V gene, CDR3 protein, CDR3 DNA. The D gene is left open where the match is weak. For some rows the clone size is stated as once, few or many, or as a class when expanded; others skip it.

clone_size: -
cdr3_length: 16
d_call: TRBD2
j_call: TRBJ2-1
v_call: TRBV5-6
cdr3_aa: CASSLGGLAGYNEQFF
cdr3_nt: TGTGCCAGCAGCTTGGGCGGACTAGCGGGTTACAATGAGCAGTTCTTC

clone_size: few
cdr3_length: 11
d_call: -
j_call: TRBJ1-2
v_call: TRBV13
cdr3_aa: CASSLGPRATF
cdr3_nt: TGTGCCAGCAGCTTAGGTCCCCGCGCCACCTTC

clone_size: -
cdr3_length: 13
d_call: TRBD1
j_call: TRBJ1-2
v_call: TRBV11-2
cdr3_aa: CASSREGGNGYTF
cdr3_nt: TGTGCCAGCAGCCGAGAAGGGGGCAATGGCTACACCTTC

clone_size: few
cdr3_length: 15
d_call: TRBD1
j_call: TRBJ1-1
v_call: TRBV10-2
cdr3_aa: CASSGSGGLGAEAFF
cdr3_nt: TGCGCCAGCAGTGGCTCAGGGGGTTTGGGCGCTGAAGCTTTCTTT

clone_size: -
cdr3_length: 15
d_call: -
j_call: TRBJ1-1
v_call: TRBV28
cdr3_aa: CASSSRGQMNTEAFF
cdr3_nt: TGTGCCAGCAGTTCCCGAGGACAGATGAACACTGAAGCTTTCTTT

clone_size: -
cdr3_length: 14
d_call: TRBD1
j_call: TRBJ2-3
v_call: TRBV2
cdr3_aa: CASRGQSPTDTQYF
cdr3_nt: TGTGCCAGCAGGGGACAGAGTCCCACAGATACGCAGTATTTT

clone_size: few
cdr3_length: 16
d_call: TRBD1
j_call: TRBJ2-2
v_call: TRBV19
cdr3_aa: CASSSWTGMVTGELFF
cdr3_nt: TGTGCCAGTAGTTCTTGGACAGGGATGGTCACCGGGGAGCTGTTTTTT

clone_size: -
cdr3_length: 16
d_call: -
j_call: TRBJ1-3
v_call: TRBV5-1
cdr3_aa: CASSQTGSLSGNTIYF
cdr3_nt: TGCGCCAGCAGTCAAACGGGGTCCCTCTCTGGAAACACCATATATTTT

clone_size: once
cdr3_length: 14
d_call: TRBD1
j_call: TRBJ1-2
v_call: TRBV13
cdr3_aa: CASSSMGQDYGYTF
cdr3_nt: TGTGCCAGCAGCTCGATGGGACAGGACTATGGCTACACCTTC

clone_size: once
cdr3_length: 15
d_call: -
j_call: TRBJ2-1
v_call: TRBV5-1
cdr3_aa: CASSLEGGWGNEQFF
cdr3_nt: TGCGCCAGCAGCTTGGAAGGGGGTTGGGGGAATGAGCAGTTCTTC

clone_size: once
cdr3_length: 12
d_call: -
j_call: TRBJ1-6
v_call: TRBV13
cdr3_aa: CASLGAGRALHF
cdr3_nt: TGTGCCAGCTTGGGGGCGGGTAGAGCCCTCCACTTT

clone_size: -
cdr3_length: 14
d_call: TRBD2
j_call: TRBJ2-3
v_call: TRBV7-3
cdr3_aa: CASSYAGGTDTQYF
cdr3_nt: TGTGCCAGCAGCTACGCGGGAGGAACAGATACGCAGTATTTT

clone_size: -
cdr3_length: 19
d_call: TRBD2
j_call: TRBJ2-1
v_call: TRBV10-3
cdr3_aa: CAISGGTSGRPTSYNEQFF
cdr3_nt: TGTGCCATCAGTGGTGGGACTAGCGGGAGGCCGACCTCCTACAATGAGCAGTTCTTC

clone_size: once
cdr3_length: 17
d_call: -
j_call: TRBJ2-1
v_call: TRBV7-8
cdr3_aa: CASSLKWGRATYNEQFF
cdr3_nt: TGTGCCAGCAGCTTAAAGTGGGGCAGGGCCACCTACAATGAGCAGTTCTTC

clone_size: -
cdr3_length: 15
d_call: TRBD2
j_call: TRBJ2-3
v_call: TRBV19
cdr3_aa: CASGGTSGRPDTQYF
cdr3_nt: TGTGCCAGTGGGGGGACTAGCGGGAGACCAGATACGCAGTATTTT